Below, 25 T cell receptor beta chains from the same sample are listed, as sequenced in a study of cytomegalovirus exposure and HLA in healthy donors. PCR involved 60 Vbeta and 13 Jbeta primers. Libraries were prepared by immunoSEQ multiplex PCR; TCRdb keeps only in-frame clonotypes and omits some of them. The sample has approximately 210,000 clones, around 79% seen once. Sequenced sample: PBMCs. The receptors stem from a male donor in good health and CMV-seronegative.

This clone was observed once. Additional DNA sequences in this sample encode the identical CDR3. The rearrangement links TRBV11-2 to TRBJ2-7; the D gene is possibly TRBD2 (5 bases). Germline V gives CDR1 SGHAT, CDR2 FQNNGV. With 3 bases removed from V and 3 bases from J, the gap between germline ends came to 9 bases. CDR3 length: 13 amino acids. In nucleotides, the CDR3 is TGTGCCAGCAGCTTCGCCCGGGACTACGAGCAGTACTTC. Its translation: CASSFARDYEQYF. The whole variable domain, remainder taken from reference TRBV11-2 and TRBJ2-7, is EAGVAQSPRYKIIEKRQSVAFWCNPISGHATLYWYQQILGQGPKLLIQFQNNGVVDDSQLPKDRFSAERLKGVDSTLKIQPAKLEDSAVYLCASSFARDYEQYFGPGTRLTVT.

This rearrangement joins TRBV2 to TRBJ1-1; the D gene is possibly TRBD1 (5 bases). Trimming took 4 bases from V and 2 from J, leaving 8 bases between them. The CDR3 spans 13 residues. Germline loops: CDR1 SNHLY, CDR2 FYNNEI. As DNA, the CDR3 is TGTGCCAGCAGTGTCCAGGGAAACACTGAAGCTTTCTTT. Translated: CASSVQGNTEAFF. The entire variable domain, with the rest obtained from reference TRBV2 and TRBJ1-1, is as follows: EPEVTQTPSHQVTQMGQEVILRCVPISNHLYFYWYRQILGQKVEFLVSFYNNEISEKSEIFDDQFSVERPDGSNFTLKIRSTKLEDSAMYFCASSVQGNTEAFFGQGTRLTVV.

V gene TRBV6-4 combines with J gene TRBJ2-2; 7 bases fit TRBD2. CDR3 size: 15 residues. With 0 bases clipped from V and 6 bases from J, the junction kept 4 bases outside the gene matches. Per germline, CDR1 MRHNA and CDR2 SNTAGT. CDR3 region: CASSDSTGGSGELFF. CDR3 bases: TGTGCCAGCAGTGACTCGACGGGGGGATCCGGGGAGCTGTTTTTT.

The rearrangement links TRBV7-3 to TRBJ2-5, with 9 nucleotides matching TRBD1. CDR3 length: 14 residues. Germline CDR1 is SGHTA and CDR2 is FQGTGA. With V trimmed by 3 bases and J by 5 bases, 4 bases remained unmatched. CDR3 coding DNA: TGTGCCAGCAGCTTTGGGACAGGGAGGGAGACCCAGTACTTC. This translates into CASSFGTGRETQYF.

The chain couples TRBV28 to TRBJ2-7; TRBD1 matches at 7 bases. Per germline, CDR1 MDHEN and CDR2 SYDVKM. CDR3 size: 13 residues. Losses at the gene ends were 6 bases for V and 8 bases for J; bases not matched to a gene: 10. The CDR3: CASSGDSYAKQYF. In DNA form, the CDR3 reads TGTGCCAGCAGCGGGGACAGCTACGCCAAGCAGTACTTC.

The chain links TRBV7-6 to TRBJ2-7; 8 nucleotides match TRBD1. This CDR3 is built from 14 residues. The germline V gene has CDR1 SGHVS and CDR2 FNYEAQ. Trimming at V came to 1 base and at J to 5 bases, leaving 4 bases not matched to a gene. DNA of the CDR3: TGTGCCAGCAGCTTAGGACAGGGGAGAGACGAGCAGTACTTC. Encoded protein: CASSLGQGRDEQYF.

The gene calls are TRBV2 and TRBJ2-5; TRBD2 matches 8 bases. CDR3 length: 15 residues. The trim removed 11 bases at V and 7 bases at J, leaving 18 bases unmatched. The germline gives CDR1 SNHLY, CDR2 FYNNEI. Written as DNA, the CDR3 is TGTGCCTCCAAAGGGGAGGGGACTAGTTGGGGGACCCAGTACTTC. Translated: CASKGEGTSWGTQYF.

This sequence joins TRBV7-6 and TRBJ2-1; 12 bases fit TRBD2. This CDR3 region has 17 residues. Germline trimming cut 1 base from V and 7 bases from J; bases unmatched to any gene: 8. Germline V CDR1 and CDR2: SGHVS, FNYEAQ. CDR3 sequence: CASSLGASGGARNEQFF. The CDR3 bases are TGTGCCAGCAGCTTAGGTGCTAGCGGGGGGGCTCGGAATGAGCAGTTCTTC.

The V call is TRBV4-3, the J call TRBJ2-7; a possible D gene is TRBD2 (6 bases). The CDR3 is made up of 16 amino acids. Germline V gives CDR1 LGHNA, CDR2 YSLEER. Trimming removed 0 bases at V and 2 bases at J, with 14 bases between. CDR3 coding DNA: TGCGCCAGCAGCCAAGACTCCGGAGGGTACGCCTACGAGCAGTACTTC. Its translation: CASSQDSGGYAYEQYF.

The chain combines TRBV7-2 with TRBJ2-3, with D tentatively TRBD1 (6 bases). The CDR3 runs 16 residues. Looked up from germline, CDR1 is SGHTA and CDR2 is FQGNSA. V dropped 5 bases and J dropped 2 bases, with 17 bases sitting between them. CDR3 residues: CASSHPPGGPTDTQYF. CDR3 nucleotide sequence: TGTGCCAGCAGCCACCCCCCTGGGGGCCCCACAGATACGCAGTATTTT. Complete variable domain (other parts from reference TRBV7-2 and TRBJ2-3): GAGVSQSPSNKVTEKGKDVELRCDPISGHTALYWYRQSLGQGLEFLIYFQGNSAPDKSGLPSDRFSAERTGGSVSTLTIQRTQQEDSAVYLCASSHPPGGPTDTQYFGPGTRLTVL.

This rearrangement joins TRBV27 to TRBJ2-7; TRBD1 agrees at 7 bases. The CDR3 extends over 14 amino acids. CDR1 MNHEY and CDR2 SMNVEV come from the germline V gene (reference sequence). The J segment lost 3 bases and the V segment lost 4 bases, leaving 6 bases of the junction unmatched. The CDR3 bases are TGTGCCAGCAGTTCCCCGGACAGGCTCTACGAGCAGTACTTC. Amino acids: CASSSPDRLYEQYF.

The V gene is TRBV2, the J gene TRBJ2-2; TRBD1 matches 7 bases. Unmatched junction bases numbered 10, after V lost 10 bases and J lost 5 bases. Germline V gene data show CDR1 as SNHLY and CDR2 as FYNNEI. CDR3 length: 14 residues. The chain's CDR3 is CATSDRAKTGELFF. The CDR3 DNA is TGTGCCACCTCAGACAGGGCTAAGACCGGGGAGCTGTTTTTT. Variable domain in full (rest from reference TRBV2 and TRBJ2-2): EPEVTQTPSHQVTQMGQEVILRCVPISNHLYFYWYRQILGQKVEFLVSFYNNEISEKSEIFDDQFSVERPDGSNFTLKIRSTKLEDSAMYFCATSDRAKTGELFFGEGSRLTVL.

The V gene is TRBV30, the J gene TRBJ2-4; 10 bases match TRBD2. Trimming at V came to 2 bases and at J to 9 bases, leaving 10 bases not matched to a gene. CDR3 size: 15 residues. Germline V gene lookup returns CDR1 GTSNPN and CDR2 SVGIG (reference sequence). CDR3 residues: CAWSRASGGGGIQYF. In nucleotides, the CDR3 is TGTGCCTGGAGTCGGGCTAGCGGGGGAGGGGGCATTCAGTACTTC.

With respect to this clone: A junction boundary mismatches the germline segment, possibly from a read error. This sample also contains other DNA sequences that code for the same CDR3. The rearrangement joins TRBV29-1 to TRBJ1-1; unclear D gene. There are 14 residues in the CDR3. Germline loops: CDR1 SQVTM, CDR2 ANQGSEA. The chain's CDR3 is CSVGAGGMNTEAFF. The CDR3 coding sequence is TGCAGCGTTGGGGCGGGTGGGATGAACACTGAGGCTTTCTTT.

V and J are TRBV27 and TRBJ2-7, with a possible D match to TRBD1 (6 bases). V was cut by 6 bases and J by 0 bases, with 12 bases left in between. The germline CDR1 and CDR2 sequences are MNHEY and SMNVEV (reference sequence). The CDR3 has 14 residues. The CDR3 DNA sequence: TGTGCCAGCAGACCAGACAGGTACTCCTACGAGCAGTACTTC. Its protein is CASRPDRYSYEQYF.

The chain has TRBV10-3 and TRBJ2-1, with TRBD2 as a possible D gene (6 bases). Looked up from germline, CDR1 is ENHRY and CDR2 is SYGVKD. The CDR3 extends over 13 amino acids. Trimming took off 10 bases at V and 0 bases at J, with 10 bases between the two ends. The CDR3 nucleotides are TGTGCCAGTCGGGGGAGCTCCTACAATGAGCAGTTCTTC. This codes for CASRGSSYNEQFF.

The J gene is TRBJ2-7, the V gene TRBV28; D gene unclear. The germline V and J ends were trimmed by 4 bases and 3 bases, with 7 bases remaining between them. The CDR3 has 12 residues. Looked up from germline, CDR1 is MDHEN and CDR2 is SYDVKM. The CDR3 loop reads CASSSLGYEQYF. For the CDR3, the DNA is TGTGCCAGCAGTTCCCTCGGCTACGAGCAGTACTTC.

This chain uses TRBV9 with TRBJ2-3; TRBD1 might be the D (6 bases). CDR3 length equals 17 residues. V lost 1 base and J 4 bases, leaving 19 bases between the germline ends. CDR1 and CDR2 (germline): SGDLS, YYNGEE. CDR3 sequence: CASSVTLGAGAPDTQYF. CDR3 DNA sequence: TGTGCCAGCAGCGTAACCCTGGGGGCAGGGGCGCCAGATACGCAGTATTTT.

This CDR3 reads CASSPLTSGSPYEQYF. The CDR3 DNA sequence: TGCGCCAGCAGCCCCCTGACTAGCGGGAGTCCGTACGAGCAGTACTTC. The J gene is TRBJ2-7, the V gene TRBV4-1; 12 bases line up with TRBD2. After removal of 4 bases from V and 4 bases from J, the junction contained 8 bases not matched to a gene. Germline CDR1 is MGHRA and CDR2 is YSYEKL. The CDR3 loop spans 16 amino acids.

This chain connects TRBV6-1 to TRBJ2-5; D gene ambiguous. The CDR3 spans 10 residues. V gave up 6 bases and J gave up 4 bases, with 3 bases separating them. Per germline, CDR1 MNHNS and CDR2 SASEGT. CDR3 nucleotide sequence: TGTGCCAGCAGACTAGAGACCCAGTACTTC. It translates to CASRLETQYF.

This clone has more than one count but fewer than ten. The V call is TRBV30, the J call TRBJ1-1; D not resolved. CDR1 GTSNPN and CDR2 SVGIG come from the germline V gene (reference sequence). The V and J ends lost 0 bases and 6 bases respectively, with 14 bases between them. This CDR3 has 14 residues. DNA for the CDR3: TGTGCCTGGAGTGTCCGAGGGTCGAGGGCTGAAGCTTTCTTT. Protein product: CAWSVRGSRAEAFF.

The gene calls are TRBV27 and TRBJ1-6; D unresolved. V shed 5 bases and J shed 10 bases, with 18 bases lying between them. CDR1 is MNHEY and CDR2 is SMNVEV in the germline V gene (reference sequence). The CDR3 runs to 15 residues. CDR3 region: CASSPIGRSTSPLHF. CDR3 coding DNA: TGTGCCAGCAGTCCAATCGGGAGGTCCACGTCACCCCTCCACTTT.

The CDR3 sequence: CASRGQERRDYGYTF. The CDR3 DNA follows: TGTGCCAGCAGAGGGCAGGAGCGGAGGGACTATGGCTACACCTTC. V usage is TRBV9 and J usage is TRBJ1-2, with D hard to call. CDR1 and CDR2 (germline): SGDLS, YYNGEE. There are 15 residues in the CDR3. V was shortened by 5 bases and J by 3 bases, with 17 bases between the two germline ends.

The J gene is TRBJ1-4, the V gene TRBV28, with TRBD1 matching over 11 bases. The CDR3 length is 16 residues. V trimming: 7 bases; J trimming: 8 bases; junction bases outside the gene matches: 12. The germline gives CDR1 MDHEN, CDR2 SYDVKM. The DNA of the CDR3 is TGTGCCAGCATCCCATGGTCGGGACAGGGGGGAGAAAAACTGTTTTTT. Its protein is CASIPWSGQGGEKLFF.

The rearrangement uses TRBV10-3 and TRBJ2-7, with 9 bases aligning to TRBD1. Germline V gives CDR1 ENHRY, CDR2 SYGVKD. CDR3 length: 16 residues. With V trimmed by 5 bases and J by 5 bases, 13 bases remained unmatched. The CDR3 here is CAISFFGTGSSDEQYF. CDR3 in DNA: TGTGCCATCAGTTTCTTCGGGACAGGGTCATCGGACGAGCAGTACTTC.